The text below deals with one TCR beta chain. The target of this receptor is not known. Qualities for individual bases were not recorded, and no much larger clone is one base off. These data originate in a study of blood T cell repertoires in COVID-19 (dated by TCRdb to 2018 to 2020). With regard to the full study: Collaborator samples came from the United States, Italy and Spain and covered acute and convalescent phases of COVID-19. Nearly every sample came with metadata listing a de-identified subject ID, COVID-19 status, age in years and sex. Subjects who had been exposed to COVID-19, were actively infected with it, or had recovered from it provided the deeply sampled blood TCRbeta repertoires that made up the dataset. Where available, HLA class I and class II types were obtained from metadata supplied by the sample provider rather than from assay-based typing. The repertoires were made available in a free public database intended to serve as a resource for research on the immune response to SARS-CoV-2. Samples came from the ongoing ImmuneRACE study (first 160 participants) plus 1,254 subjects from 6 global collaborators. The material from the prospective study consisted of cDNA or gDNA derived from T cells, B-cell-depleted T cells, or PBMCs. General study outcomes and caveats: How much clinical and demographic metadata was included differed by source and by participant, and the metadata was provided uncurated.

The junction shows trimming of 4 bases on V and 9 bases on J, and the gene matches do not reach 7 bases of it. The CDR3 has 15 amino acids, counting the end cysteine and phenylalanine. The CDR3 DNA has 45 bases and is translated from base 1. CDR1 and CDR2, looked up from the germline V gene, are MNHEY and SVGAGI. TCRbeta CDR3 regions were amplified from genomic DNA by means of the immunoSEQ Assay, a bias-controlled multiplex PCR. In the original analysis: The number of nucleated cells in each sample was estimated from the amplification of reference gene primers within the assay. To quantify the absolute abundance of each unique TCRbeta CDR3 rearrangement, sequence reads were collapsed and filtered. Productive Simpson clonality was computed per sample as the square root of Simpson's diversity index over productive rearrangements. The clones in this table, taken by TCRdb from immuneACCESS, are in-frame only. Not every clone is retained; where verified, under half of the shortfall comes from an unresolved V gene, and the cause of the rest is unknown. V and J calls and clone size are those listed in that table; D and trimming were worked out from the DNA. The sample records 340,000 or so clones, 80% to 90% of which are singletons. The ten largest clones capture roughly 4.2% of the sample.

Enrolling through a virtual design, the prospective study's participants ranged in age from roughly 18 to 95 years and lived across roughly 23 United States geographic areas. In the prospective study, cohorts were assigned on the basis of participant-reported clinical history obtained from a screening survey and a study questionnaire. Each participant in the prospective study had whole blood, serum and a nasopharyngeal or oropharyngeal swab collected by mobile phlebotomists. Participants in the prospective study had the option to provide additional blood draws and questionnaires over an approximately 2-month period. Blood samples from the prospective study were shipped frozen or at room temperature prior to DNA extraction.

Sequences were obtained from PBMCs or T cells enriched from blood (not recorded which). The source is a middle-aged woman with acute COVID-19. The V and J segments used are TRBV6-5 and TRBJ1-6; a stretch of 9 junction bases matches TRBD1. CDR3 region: CASSSHPDRGSPLHF. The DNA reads TGTGCCAGCAGTTCTCACCCGGACAGGGGTTCACCCCTCCACTTT.